This TCR beta chain was sequenced in a study of T cell responses to AZD1222 COVID-19 vaccine. General observations from the study: Sampled repertoires all dated from after the peak T cell response.

With regard to this clone: Its specificity is not known.

The germline V and J ends were trimmed by 9 bases and 3 bases, with 14 bases remaining between them. Germline V lookup: CDR1 LNHDA, CDR2 SQIVND (reference sequence). The CDR3 totals 14 residues. Some clones are missing from TCRdb's copy, which holds only in-frame ones; the method was immunoSEQ multiplex PCR. The sample records some 86,000 clones, 90% being singletons. The V and J genes are TRBV19 and TRBJ2-2, with TRBD1 as a possible D gene (5 bases). This TCR derives from an adult who received the AZD1222 COVID-19 vaccine. Material: peripheral blood, obtained 28 days after the second AZD1222 dose. The CDR3: CASFQGKDTGELFF. The CDR3 DNA reads as TGTGCCAGCTTCCAGGGAAAAGACACCGGGGAGCTGTTTTTT.